This TCR beta chain appears in the sequencing data of a study of graft-versus-host responses after intestinal transplantation. Study-level information: Recipients obtained multivisceral, liver-intestinal, or isolated intestinal transplants.

From germline, CDR1 is MNHNS and CDR2 SASEGT. The CDR3 contains 14 residues. Trimming stripped 6 bases from V and 4 bases from J, with 13 bases between. This clone has only a few counts. The antigen remains undetermined. The repertoire was sequenced with immunoSEQ multiplex PCR; TCRdb's copy has only in-frame clones and lacks some. This table has roughly 89,000 clones, more than 85% appearing once. Study-level findings and limits: Individuals carrying graft-donor T cell macrochimerism showed high graft-versus-host to host-versus-graft clonal ratios in allografts.

The chain joins TRBV6-1 to TRBJ1-3; possibly TRBD1 for D (5 bases). The clonotype was recovered from a human donor who received an intestinal transplant. The sample consisted of unstimulated CD4+ T cells sorted from spleen or lymph node cells, taken before intestinal transplant. CDR3 residues: CASRTQGSGNTIYF. Written as DNA, the CDR3 is TGTGCCAGCAGAACCCAGGGTTCGGGAAACACCATATATTTT.